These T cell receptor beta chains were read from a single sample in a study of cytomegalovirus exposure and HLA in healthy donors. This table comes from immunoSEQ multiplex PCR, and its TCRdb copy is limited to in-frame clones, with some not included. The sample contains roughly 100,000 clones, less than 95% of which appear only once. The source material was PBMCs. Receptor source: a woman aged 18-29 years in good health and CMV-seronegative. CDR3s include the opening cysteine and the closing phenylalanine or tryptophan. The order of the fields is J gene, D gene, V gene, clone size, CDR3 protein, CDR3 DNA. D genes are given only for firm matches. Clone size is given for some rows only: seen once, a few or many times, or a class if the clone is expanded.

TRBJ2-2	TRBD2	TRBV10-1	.	CASSVAGASGTGELFF	TGCGCCAGCAGCGTGGCTGGGGCTAGCGGGACCGGGGAGCTGTTTTTT
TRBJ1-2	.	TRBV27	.	CASSTRGERDYGYTF	TGTGCCAGCAGCACCCGTGGGGAGAGGGACTATGGCTACACCTTC
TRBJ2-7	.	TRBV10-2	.	CASSVPLDYEQYF	TGCGCCAGCAGTGTCCCACTTGACTACGAGCAGTACTTC
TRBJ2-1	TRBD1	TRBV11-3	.	CASSLNRGLVNEQFF	TGTGCCAGCAGCTTAAACAGGGGGCTGGTCAATGAGCAGTTCTTC
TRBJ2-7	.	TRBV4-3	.	CASSPKMFGEQYF	TGCGCCAGCAGCCCTAAAATGTTCGGCGAGCAGTACTTC
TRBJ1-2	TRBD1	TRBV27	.	CASRDRGGNYGYTF	TGTGCCAGCAGAGACAGGGGAGGTAACTATGGCTACACCTTC
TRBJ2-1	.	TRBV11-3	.	CASSSRQVLNEQFF	TGTGCCAGCAGCAGCCGACAGGTCTTGAATGAGCAGTTCTTC
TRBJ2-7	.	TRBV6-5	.	CASSRNYRDEQYF	TGTGCCAGCAGTCGCAACTACAGGGACGAGCAGTACTTC
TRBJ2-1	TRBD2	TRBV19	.	CASTHGRGFLNEQFF	TGTGCCAGTACTCACGGGAGGGGTTTTCTCAATGAGCAGTTCTTC
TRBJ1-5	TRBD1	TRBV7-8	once	CASSLVARGQGNSNQPQHF	TGTGCCAGCAGCTTAGTGGCCAGGGGGCAAGGAAATAGCAATCAGCCCCAGCATTTT
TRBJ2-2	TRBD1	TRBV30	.	CAWTPGQLTGELFF	TGTGCCTGGACACCGGGACAGCTCACCGGGGAGCTGTTTTTT
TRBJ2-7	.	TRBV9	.	CASSAPSQAKYF	TGTGCCAGCAGCGCCCCCTCCCAGGCGAAGTACTTC
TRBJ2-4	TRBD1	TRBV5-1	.	CASSYSGTGGDIQYF	TGCGCCAGCAGCTACTCCGGGACAGGGGGTGACATTCAGTACTTC
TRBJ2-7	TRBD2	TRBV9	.	CASSVVVSGNNEQYF	TGTGCCAGCAGCGTAGTGGTTAGCGGGAACAACGAGCAGTACTTC
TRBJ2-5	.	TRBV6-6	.	CASTNGRAETQYF	TGTGCCAGCACAAACGGGCGGGCTGAGACCCAGTACTTC
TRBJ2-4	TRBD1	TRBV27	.	CASSRAIRDSIQYF	TGTGCCAGCAGTCGAGCCATCCGGGACAGCATTCAGTACTTC
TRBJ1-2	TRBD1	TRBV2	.	CASSDPGQGADYGYTF	TGTGCCAGCAGTGACCCGGGACAGGGGGCTGACTATGGCTACACCTTC
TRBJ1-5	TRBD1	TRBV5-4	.	CASSLQGSNQPQHF	TGTGCCAGCAGCTTACAGGGGAGCAATCAGCCCCAGCATTTT
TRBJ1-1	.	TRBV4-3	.	CASSHYREQITEAFF	TGCGCCAGCAGCCATTACAGGGAGCAAATCACTGAAGCTTTCTTT
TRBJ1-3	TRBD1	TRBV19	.	CASRPLTGGNGNTIYF	TGTGCCAGTAGGCCCCTGACAGGGGGAAATGGAAACACCATATATTTT
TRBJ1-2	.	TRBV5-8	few	CASSPDYGYTF	TGTGCCAGCAGTCCCGACTATGGCTACACCTTC
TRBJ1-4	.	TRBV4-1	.	CASSQGTEYNEKLFF	TGCGCCAGCAGCCAAGGGACAGAGTATAATGAAAAACTGTTTTTT
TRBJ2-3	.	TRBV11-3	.	CASARGIDGSTDTQYF	TGTGCCAGCGCTCGGGGTATAGATGGGAGCACAGATACGCAGTATTTT